Below, one T cell receptor beta chain is given with its context. Its antigen is unidentified. Investigators reverse transcribed all isolated RNA, so they sequenced expressed TCRB transcripts. Assay used: immunoSEQ multiplex PCR; TCRdb lists only in-frame clones, some missing. The sample contains about 53,000 clones, about 50% of which appear only once. Trimming pared 7 bases from V and 8 bases from J, leaving 16 bases between. The CDR3 is made up of 13 amino acids. Germline-derived CDR1 and CDR2 are SGHKS and YYEKEE (reference sequence). The sample belongs to a study of beta chain features in type 1 diabetes. Study in general: Sorted cell examination encompassed about 110 million cells across all samples. General observations from the study: Researchers report that Type 1 diabetes patients had moderately but significantly shorter TCRB CDR3s across all four CD4+ subsets. There were fewer insertions and more deletions at the VDJ junctions of type 1 diabetes patients.

A CD45RO/CCR7/CD25/CD127/CD95/CD27 panel sorted naive, central memory, regulatory and stem cell-like memory CD4+ cells. The source of this sequence is a woman aged 40-49 years with type 1 diabetes. Sequencing was performed on Tregs from blood. The chain uses TRBV5-5 and TRBJ1-5, with D perhaps matching TRBD1 (5 bases). Here the CDR3 DNA reads TGTGCCAGCGGGGGGAGAGTTTCGGAGCCCCAGCATTTT. Its translation: CASGGRVSEPQHF.